Listed below are T cell receptor beta chains from one sample, sequenced in a study of OX40 agonist ivuxolimab in advanced cancers. Data came from immunoSEQ multiplex PCR; TCRdb stores just in-frame clones and leaves some out. The table records under 80,000 clones, about 85% of them present only once. The sample in question was CD4+ or CD8+ T cells sorted from blood, obtained in a trial of the OX40 agonist ivuxolimab. These TCRs come from an adult with an advanced solid tumor such as melanoma, head and neck, liver or kidney cancer. The CDR3 runs from the conserved cysteine through the conserved F or W. The D gene is left open where the match is weak. Clone sizes are given selectively: once, few, many, or a class where the clone is expanded.

-	TRBV6-1	-	TRBJ2-3	CASSEEGSSTDTQYF	TGTGCCAGCAGTGAAGAGGGTTCTAGCACAGATACGCAGTATTTT
once	TRBV19	TRBD2	TRBJ2-7	CATSTSSSYEQYF	TGTGCCACCTCGACTAGCTCTTCCTACGAGCAGTACTTC
few	TRBV19	-	TRBJ1-3	CASSMGRRNSGNTIYF	TGTGCCAGTAGTATGGGACGACGGAACTCTGGAAACACCATATATTTT
-	TRBV6-4	-	TRBJ2-2	CASRQLTNTGELFF	TGTGCCAGCAGACAACTCACGAACACCGGGGAGCTGTTTTTT
-	TRBV10-3	TRBD1	TRBJ2-7	CAVGVGRTGTSYEQYF	TGTGCCGTAGGGGTAGGACGGACAGGGACATCCTACGAGCAGTACTTC
-	TRBV28	TRBD2	TRBJ2-7	CASSLPLAGVVHEQYF	TGTGCCAGCAGTTTACCTCTAGCGGGAGTTGTCCACGAGCAGTACTTC
-	TRBV2	-	TRBJ2-5	CASSVLDSQETQYF	TGTGCCAGCAGTGTATTGGACTCCCAAGAGACCCAGTACTTC
-	TRBV10-3	TRBD1	TRBJ2-5	CAISEAAQGQETQYF	TGTGCCATCAGTGAGGCCGCACAGGGGCAAGAGACCCAGTACTTC
-	TRBV7-8	-	TRBJ1-1	CASSLWRNTEAFF	TGTGCCAGCAGCTTATGGCGGAACACTGAAGCTTTCTTT
once	TRBV18	-	TRBJ2-3	CASSPTAGITDTQYF	TGTGCCAGCTCACCAACGGCAGGGATCACAGATACGCAGTATTTT
-	TRBV27	-	TRBJ2-7	CASSSSGYDEQYF	TGTGCCAGCAGTTCCTCAGGGTACGACGAGCAGTACTTC
-	TRBV18	-	TRBJ2-7	CASSPYRDEQYF	TGTGCCAGCTCACCATACAGGGACGAGCAGTACTTC
-	TRBV6-5	TRBD1	TRBJ2-5	CATVQGAGETQYF	TGTGCCACTGTACAGGGGGCGGGAGAGACCCAGTACTTC
few	TRBV5-8	-	TRBJ2-1	CASSFFSGAGTSLRLEQFF	TGTGCCAGCAGCTTCTTTTCGGGGGCCGGGACAAGCCTTAGGCTGGAGCAGTTCTTC
-	TRBV6-6	TRBD1	TRBJ2-5	CASSYWDRVETQYF	TGTGCCAGCAGTTACTGGGACAGGGTTGAGACCCAGTACTTC
-	TRBV7-2	-	TRBJ2-5	CASSLALYQETQYF	TGTGCCAGCAGCTTAGCGCTGTACCAAGAGACCCAGTACTTC
-	TRBV5-6	-	TRBJ2-3	CASSEVGWGRGTDTQYF	TGTGCCAGCAGCGAGGTCGGGTGGGGGAGAGGCACAGATACGCAGTATTTT
-	TRBV5-1	-	TRBJ1-2	CASRSGAWGKDYGYTF	TGCGCCAGCAGAAGTGGGGCTTGGGGTAAGGACTATGGCTACACCTTC
-	TRBV7-3	TRBD1	TRBJ2-7	CASSFNTGGGEQYF	TGTGCCAGCAGCTTTAATACAGGGGGTGGCGAGCAGTACTTC
-	TRBV5-8	TRBD2	TRBJ2-3	CASSLFTSAGGADTQYF	TGTGCCAGCAGCTTATTTACTAGCGCGGGAGGGGCAGATACGCAGTATTTT
-	TRBV7-9	-	TRBJ2-2	CASSLGQGNTGELFF	TGTGCCAGCAGCTTAGGGCAAGGAAACACCGGGGAGCTGTTTTTT
-	TRBV28	-	TRBJ2-5	CASSLAPRGGTQYF	TGTGCCAGCAGTTTAGCACCGAGGGGGGGGACCCAGTACTTC
once	TRBV4-3	TRBD1	TRBJ1-2	CASSQDDGRGQDYGYTF	TGCGCCAGCAGCCAAGATGACGGCAGGGGGCAGGACTATGGCTACACCTTC
-	TRBV7-8	TRBD2	TRBJ2-5	CASSGLADLQETQYF	TGTGCCAGCAGCGGGCTAGCGGACCTTCAAGAGACCCAGTACTTC
-	TRBV5-5	-	TRBJ2-7	CASSSARAPYEQYF	TGTGCCAGCAGCTCGGCCCGGGCCCCCTACGAGCAGTACTTC
-	TRBV10-3	-	TRBJ2-6	CATVSSGANVLTF	TGTGCCACCGTAAGCTCTGGGGCCAACGTCCTGACTTTC
-	TRBV18	-	TRBJ2-6	CASSPPSGANVLTF	TGTGCCAGCTCACCACCCTCTGGGGCCAACGTCCTGACTTTC
few	TRBV30	-	TRBJ1-1	CAWRPGPGAQGAFF	TGTGCCTGGAGACCCGGGCCTGGGGCGCAAGGAGCTTTCTTT
-	TRBV6-6	TRBD2	TRBJ2-5	CASMAAGGLETQYF	TGTGCCAGCATGGCAGCGGGGGGGCTGGAGACCCAGTACTTC
-	TRBV7-3	TRBD2	TRBJ2-1	CASSLTSPGTSGSFSYNEQFF	TGTGCCAGCAGCTTGACGAGTCCCGGGACTAGCGGGAGTTTCTCCTACAATGAGCAGTTCTTC
-	TRBV28	TRBD2	TRBJ2-1	CASSPGTSGTPLQFF	TGTGCCAGCAGTCCCGGGACTAGCGGGACCCCTTTGCAGTTCTTC
-	TRBV11-2	-	TRBJ1-6	CASSFSPYNSPLHF	TGTGCCAGCAGCTTTAGCCCCTATAATTCACCCCTCCACTTT
-	TRBV28	-	TRBJ1-2	CASSFGGQPYGYTF	TGTGCCAGCAGTTTTGGGGGACAACCCTATGGCTACACCTTC
few	TRBV6-6	TRBD2	TRBJ2-3	CASSYRSGGMGDTQYF	TGTGCCAGCAGTTACCGTAGCGGGGGGATGGGAGATACGCAGTATTTT
few	TRBV2	TRBD1	TRBJ1-6	CASTSRGAHSPLHF	TGTGCCAGCACGTCCAGGGGGGCCCATTCACCCCTCCACTTT
-	TRBV11-2	-	TRBJ1-5	CASSRTGGQPQHF	TGTGCCAGCAGCCGGACGGGGGGTCAGCCCCAGCATTTT
-	TRBV15	-	TRBJ2-4	CATSRPTGTRKNIQYF	TGTGCCACCAGCAGACCCACCGGGACGAGGAAAAACATTCAGTACTTC
-	TRBV15	-	TRBJ2-7	CATSRQTGYEQYF	TGTGCCACCAGCAGACAGACAGGCTACGAGCAGTACTTC
-	TRBV27	TRBD1	TRBJ2-7	CASSSSRGKDEQYF	TGTGCCAGCAGTTCATCCAGGGGGAAGGACGAGCAGTACTTC
few	TRBV30	-	TRBJ1-4	CAWSFGGGNEKLFF	TGTGCCTGGAGTTTCGGGGGAGGGAATGAAAAACTGTTTTTT
-	TRBV6-1	-	TRBJ1-1	CASRTHVWTDTEAFF	TGTGCCAGCAGGACTCACGTTTGGACGGACACTGAAGCTTTCTTT
-	TRBV5-1	TRBD2	TRBJ2-5	CASSPLAGVGETQYF	TGCGCCAGCAGCCCTCTAGCGGGAGTCGGTGAGACCCAGTACTTC
-	TRBV5-5	TRBD1	TRBJ2-7	CASSLDRASEQYF	TGTGCCAGCAGCCTGGACAGGGCCTCCGAGCAGTACTTC
-	TRBV6-1	-	TRBJ1-3	CASNMRGGGGNTIYF	TGTGCCAGCAACATGAGAGGGGGGGGAGGAAACACCATATATTTT
-	TRBV5-6	-	TRBJ2-5	CASSYLQETQYF	TGTGCCAGCAGCTACCTCCAAGAGACCCAGTACTTC
-	TRBV9	-	TRBJ2-7	CASSRGQRSYEQYF	TGTGCCAGCAGCCGAGGACAGCGATCCTACGAGCAGTACTTC
-	TRBV18	TRBD1	TRBJ2-2	CASSPPNRDAGGANTGELFF	TGTGCCAGCTCACCACCAAACCGCGATGCAGGGGGCGCGAACACCGGGGAGCTGTTTTTT
-	TRBV6-5	TRBD1	TRBJ2-3	CASSPTGGRDTQYF	TGTGCCAGCAGTCCTACAGGGGGCCGGGATACGCAGTATTTT
-	TRBV4-3	TRBD1	TRBJ1-1	CASSHGTGGLVAFF	TGCGCCAGCAGCCACGGGACAGGGGGCCTGGTCGCTTTCTTT
-	TRBV4-1	-	TRBJ2-6	CASSQGTGGAAGANVLTF	TGCGCCAGCAGCCAAGGTACGGGGGGCGCAGCTGGGGCCAACGTCCTGACTTTC
-	TRBV6-6	TRBD2	TRBJ2-7	CASRSGGYEQYF	TGTGCCAGCAGATCGGGAGGCTACGAGCAGTACTTC
-	TRBV29-1	TRBD1	TRBJ1-1	CSVVRQGAGTEAFF	TGCAGCGTTGTCAGACAGGGGGCGGGCACTGAAGCTTTCTTT
-	TRBV5-4	TRBD1	TRBJ1-1	CASSLGGTGRTEAFF	TGTGCCAGCAGCTTGGGAGGGACAGGGAGGACTGAAGCTTTCTTT
-	TRBV5-6	TRBD2	TRBJ2-3	CASNLAGGLQYF	TGTGCCAGCAACCTGGCGGGAGGACTTCAGTATTTT
-	TRBV5-4	TRBD1	TRBJ2-3	CASSWDSSTDTQYF	TGTGCCAGCAGCTGGGACAGTAGCACAGATACGCAGTATTTT
once	TRBV27	TRBD1	TRBJ1-5	CASSPGTAFFQPQHF	TGTGCCAGCAGCCCCGGGACAGCTTTTTTTCAGCCCCAGCATTTT